This is a list of T cell receptor beta chains from one sample in a study of blood T cell repertoires in COVID-19. Generated by immunoSEQ multiplex PCR, the TCRdb table keeps only in-frame clones and is missing some. Seen here are 46,000 or so clones, around nine tenths observed once, and the top ten hold 15% to 20%. The sequencing input was peripheral blood. The receptors here all came from a man in his 60s with active or convalescent COVID-19. CDR3s include the opening cysteine and the closing phenylalanine or tryptophan. Each record gives: clone size, D gene, CDR3 length, V gene, J gene, CDR3 DNA, CDR3 protein. A D gene is named only where the DNA matches it firmly. Size tells how often a clone was seen (once, few, many) or the class of an expanded clone, and some rows leave it out.

abundance: -; d_gene: -; len: 14; v_gene: TRBV29-1; j_gene: TRBJ2-1; CDR3nt: TGCAGCGTTCAGAACAGGGCCTCCTACAATGAGCAGTTCTTC; CDR3aa: CSVQNRASYNEQFF
abundance: -; d_gene: -; len: 15; v_gene: TRBV3-1/TRBV3-2; j_gene: TRBJ1-6; CDR3nt: TGTGCCAGCAGCCAAGGGAAGGGGAGGAATTCACCCCTCCACTTT; CDR3aa: CASSQGKGRNSPLHF
abundance: few; d_gene: -; len: 13; v_gene: TRBV7-2; j_gene: TRBJ1-1; CDR3nt: TGTGCCAGCAGCGCCCTGGGCGACACTGAAGCTTTCTTT; CDR3aa: CASSALGDTEAFF
abundance: -; d_gene: TRBD1; len: 15; v_gene: TRBV7-3; j_gene: TRBJ2-7; CDR3nt: TGTGCCAGCAGCTTAGATGGGACAGGGAATCACGAGCAGTACTTC; CDR3aa: CASSLDGTGNHEQYF
abundance: -; d_gene: -; len: 15; v_gene: TRBV18; j_gene: TRBJ2-7; CDR3nt: TGTGCCAGCTCACCACAACCGGGGGGCGTGTACGAGCAGTACTTC; CDR3aa: CASSPQPGGVYEQYF
abundance: -; d_gene: TRBD1; len: 15; v_gene: TRBV18; j_gene: TRBJ1-1; CDR3nt: TGTGCCAGCACCCGACAGGGGGTGGGTGGCACTGAAGCTTTCTTT; CDR3aa: CASTRQGVGGTEAFF
abundance: -; d_gene: TRBD1; len: 17; v_gene: TRBV19; j_gene: TRBJ1-5; CDR3nt: TGTGCCAGTAGTATGGGACAGGACTCTTATAGCAATCAGCCCCAGCATTTT; CDR3aa: CASSMGQDSYSNQPQHF
abundance: -; d_gene: -; len: 20; v_gene: TRBV27; j_gene: TRBJ1-6; CDR3nt: TGTGCCAGCAGTTTATCGGGGGGGGGACGAGGAAGCTCCTATAATTCACCCCTCCACTTT; CDR3aa: CASSLSGGGRGSSYNSPLHF
abundance: few; d_gene: -; len: 13; v_gene: TRBV3-1/TRBV3-2; j_gene: TRBJ1-6; CDR3nt: TGTGCCAGCAGCCAAGATCGGGGTCCCACCCTCCACTTT; CDR3aa: CASSQDRGPTLHF
abundance: -; d_gene: TRBD1; len: 13; v_gene: TRBV10-3; j_gene: TRBJ1-2; CDR3nt: TGTGCCATCGGGACAGGGGAAAACTATGGCTACACCTTC; CDR3aa: CAIGTGENYGYTF
abundance: -; d_gene: -; len: 15; v_gene: TRBV4-2; j_gene: TRBJ2-7; CDR3nt: TGTGCCAGCAGCCAAGAGTGGAGCACATCCTACGAGCAGTACTTC; CDR3aa: CASSQEWSTSYEQYF